This T cell receptor beta chain was documented in a study of cytomegalovirus exposure and HLA in healthy donors. Findings and caveats of the study: Later analysis suggested links between common viral pathogens and several top significant clusters.

Turning to this clone: Antigen unknown.

Amplification used 60 Vbeta primers and 13 Jbeta primers. Using immunoSEQ multiplex PCR, the repertoire was profiled, and TCRdb retains in-frame clones only, with some absent. In the table there are a few hundred thousand clones, roughly 91% of which are singletons. The sequence derives from a girl aged 2 to 9 in good health and CMV-seronegative. The material sequenced was PBMCs.

The chain's CDR3 is CASSKGQGESTEAFF. In DNA form, the CDR3 reads TGTGCCAGCAGCAAAGGACAGGGTGAGAGCACTGAAGCTTTCTTT. The chain has TRBV7-3 and TRBJ1-1; 8 nucleotides match TRBD1. CDR3 length: 15 residues. Trimming cost V 5 bases and J 4 bases; bases outside gene matches: 9. Germline CDR1 reads SGHTA; CDR2 reads FQGTGA.